This T cell receptor (beta chain) was sequenced during a study of blood T cell repertoires in COVID-19. Clones were read by immunoSEQ multiplex PCR, and TCRdb kept only the in-frame ones, dropping some. The sample lists about 89,000 clones; 90% to 95% were seen once. The table lists this clone with a count of one. The sequence was collected from a human donor with active COVID-19. The donor label of this sample is uncertain. The specimen was peripheral blood.

The CDR3 region is CASSLSQPQHF. The DNA for the CDR3 is TGTGCCAGCAGTTTAAGCCAGCCCCAGCATTTT. V usage is TRBV28 and J usage is TRBJ1-5; D not resolved. CDR1 MDHEN and CDR2 SYDVKM come from the germline V gene. This CDR3 is 11 amino acids long. Trimming took 2 bases from V and 7 from J, leaving 3 bases between them.